Below, 13 T cell receptor beta chains from the same sample are listed, as sequenced in a study of cytomegalovirus exposure and HLA in healthy donors. PCR involved 60 Vbeta and 13 Jbeta primers. The assay was immunoSEQ multiplex PCR, and TCRdb's table has in-frame clones only and misses some. The table includes about 120,000 clones, about 81% detected once. The sequenced sample consisted of PBMCs. These receptor sequences come from a man aged 40-55 years in good health and CMV-seronegative.

V gene TRBV4-3 combines with J gene TRBJ2-3; TRBD2 matches 9 bases. From germline, CDR1 is LGHNA and CDR2 YSLEER. CDR3 length: 20 amino acids. The J segment lost 0 bases and the V segment lost 0 bases, leaving 13 bases of the junction unmatched. The CDR3 coding sequence is TGCGCCAGCAGCCAAGATTACAGCCAGCGGGGGGTTCCTAGCACAGATACGCAGTATTTT. As protein: CASSQDYSQRGVPSTDTQYF.

The chain uses TRBV6-4 and TRBJ2-1, with D hard to call. V lost 3 bases and J lost 0, with 12 bases in between. The CDR3 is made up of 16 amino acids. The V gene's germline CDR1 is MRHNA and CDR2 SNTAGT. CDR3 coding DNA: TGTGCCAGCAGTGAAGAGGCATCAAACTCCTACAATGAGCAGTTCTTC. Translating it yields CASSEEASNSYNEQFF.

The chain links TRBV13 to TRBJ2-3; 9 positions agree with TRBD2. V shed 2 bases and J 5 bases; nucleotides not matched to a gene: 8. CDR1 PRHDT and CDR2 FYEKMQ come from the germline V gene (reference sequence). This CDR3 spans 16 amino acids. The CDR3 DNA reads TGTGCCAGCAGCTTACGCGGGGGGGCCTTCGGAGATACGCAGTATTTT. It yields the protein CASSLRGGAFGDTQYF.

The rearrangement joins TRBV6-5 to TRBJ2-5; D remains unclear. Trimming shortened V by 2 bases and J by 5 bases, and 6 bases separated the two germline ends. This CDR3 has 12 residues. From germline, CDR1 is MNHEY and CDR2 SVGAGI. This chain's CDR3 is CASSYTRETQYF. The CDR3 region has the DNA TGTGCCAGCAGTTACACCCGGGAGACCCAGTACTTC.

This sequence joins TRBV10-1 and TRBJ1-1; D is possibly TRBD1 (6 bases). The CDR3 has 12 residues. The germline gives CDR1 WNHNN, CDR2 SYGVQD (reference sequence). The V end lost 4 bases, the J end lost 8 bases, and 11 bases lay between the germline ends. CDR3 nucleotide sequence: TGCGCCAGCAGTGCCGGGACAACAGAAGCTTTCTTT. The encoded protein is CASSAGTTEAFF.

The V call is TRBV7-8, the J call TRBJ1-2; the D gene is possibly TRBD1 (6 bases). V was clipped by 6 bases and J by 2 bases, with 10 bases between them. CDR3 length: 13 residues. Per the germline V gene, CDR1 is SGHVS and CDR2 is FQNEAQ. The CDR3 nucleotides are TGTGCCAGCAGTCCAGGGGTAAACTATGGCTACACCTTC. As protein: CASSPGVNYGYTF.

This clone was observed once. The chain is built from TRBV2 and TRBJ1-4, with a tentative D call TRBD1 (5 bases). V lost 2 bases to trimming and J lost 0 bases, with 7 bases between them. The CDR3 is 15 amino acids. Germline CDR1 SNHLY, CDR2 FYNNEI. The CDR3: CASSEQGPTNEKLFF. Written as DNA, the CDR3 is TGTGCCAGCAGTGAACAGGGTCCAACTAATGAAAAACTGTTTTTT.

This chain connects TRBV27 to TRBJ2-6; no clear D gene. Trimming cost V 3 bases and J 0 bases, with 6 bases left between them. This CDR3 spans 15 amino acids. The germline CDR1 and CDR2 sequences are MNHEY and SMNVEV (reference sequence). The CDR3 loop is CASSFGLSGANVLTF. CDR3 sequence (DNA): TGTGCCAGCAGTTTCGGTCTCTCTGGGGCCAACGTCCTGACTTTC.

This chain links TRBV4-3 with TRBJ2-5; D possibly corresponds to TRBD2 (6 bases). The CDR3 totals 15 residues. The ends were cut back, 4 bases at V and 1 base at J, with 13 bases in the middle. Germline values: CDR1 LGHNA, CDR2 YSLEER. CDR3 coding DNA: TGCGCCAGCAGCCCTTACCGGGGGACCCAAGAGACCCAGTACTTC. Its translation is CASSPYRGTQETQYF.

This chain uses TRBV28 with TRBJ2-3; TRBD1 matches 8 bases. Germline lookup yields CDR1 MDHEN and CDR2 SYDVKM. The CDR3 has 15 amino acids. V lost 6 bases, J lost 0 bases, and 5 bases stayed unmatched. CDR3 sequence reads: CASSRNRGSTDTQYF. CDR3 DNA sequence: TGTGCCAGCAGCCGTAACAGGGGGAGCACAGATACGCAGTATTTT. The whole variable domain, remainder taken from reference TRBV28 and TRBJ2-3, is DVKVTQSSRYLVKRTGEKVFLECVQDMDHENMFWYRQDPGLGLRLIYFSYDVKMKEKGDIPEGYSVSREKKERFSLILESASTNQTSMYLCASSRNRGSTDTQYFGPGTRLTVL.

This clone has only one observation. The rearrangement uses TRBV6-5 and TRBJ2-7; D possibly corresponds to TRBD2 (6 bases). The ends were cut back, 5 bases at V and 5 bases at J, with 19 bases in the middle. The germline V gene has CDR1 MNHEY and CDR2 SVGAGI. This CDR3 comprises 15 residues. Here the CDR3 DNA reads TGTGCCAGCAGTCCCCTCTCGGGGGTTCTCGACGAGCAGTACTTC. It yields the protein CASSPLSGVLDEQYF.

The CDR3 sequence: CASSTGNRGVGTGELFF. Written as DNA, the CDR3 is TGTGCCAGCAGTACTGGGAACAGGGGGGTGGGGACCGGGGAGCTGTTTTTT. J is TRBJ2-2 and V is TRBV2; 8 bases are a match to TRBD1. Germline CDR1 reads SNHLY; CDR2 reads FYNNEI. The trim removed 5 bases at V and 5 bases at J, leaving 13 bases unmatched. The CDR3 is 17 residues long.

The rearrangement uses TRBV5-6 and TRBJ1-4, with a weak D call TRBD1 (6 bases). The germline gives CDR1 SGHDT, CDR2 YYEEEE. With 1 base removed from V and 4 bases from J, the gap between germline ends came to 8 bases. The CDR3 length is 14 residues. CDR3 bases: TGTGCCAGCAGCTTGAGGGGGTTTAATGAAAAACTGTTTTTT. Translating it yields CASSLRGFNEKLFF.